The present TCR beta chain was sequenced within a study of tumor-infiltrating lymphocytes in oesophageal squamous cell carcinoma. A single record per CDR3 protein comes from TCRdb applying MiXCR to the PCR reads. The sample lists under 9,500 distinct CDR3 sequences, just over 65% occurring once. The length of the CDR3 is 14 residues. Germline assignment: CDR1 SGHRS and CDR2 YFSETQ. As for this clonotype: One junction end disagrees with the germline gene, perhaps due to a read error.

The clonotype was recovered from a female donor with esophageal squamous cell carcinoma. This sequence joins TRBV5-1 and TRBJ1-3; D call uncertain. Sequencing input: esophageal tumor tissue. This chain's CDR3 is CASSLGLSRNTIYF. For the CDR3, the DNA is TGCGCCAGCAGCTTGGGTCTCTCTAGAAACACCATATATTTT. Full variable domain (outside the CDR3, taken from reference TRBV5-1 and TRBJ1-3): KAGVTQTPRYLIKTRGQQVTLSCSPISGHRSVSWYQQTPGQGLQFLFEYFSETQRNKGNFPGRFSGRQFSNSRSEMNVSTLELGDSALYLCASSLGLSRNTIYFGEGSWLTVV.